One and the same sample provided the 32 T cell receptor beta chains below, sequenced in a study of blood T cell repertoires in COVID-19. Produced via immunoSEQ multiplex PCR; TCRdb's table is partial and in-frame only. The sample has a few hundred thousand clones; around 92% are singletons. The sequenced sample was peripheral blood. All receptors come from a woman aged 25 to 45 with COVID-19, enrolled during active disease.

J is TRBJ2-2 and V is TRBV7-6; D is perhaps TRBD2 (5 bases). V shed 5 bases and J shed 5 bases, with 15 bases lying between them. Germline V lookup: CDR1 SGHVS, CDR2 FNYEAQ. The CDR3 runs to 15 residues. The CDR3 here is CASSPTAGWTGELFF. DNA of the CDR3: TGTGCCAGCAGCCCCACGGCGGGTTGGACCGGGGAGCTGTTTTTT.

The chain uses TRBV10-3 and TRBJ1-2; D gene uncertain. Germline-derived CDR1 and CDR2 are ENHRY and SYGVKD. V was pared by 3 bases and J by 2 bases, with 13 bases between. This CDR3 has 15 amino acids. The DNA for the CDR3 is TGTGCCATCAGTGACACCGACCGGAGGAACTATGGCTACACCTTC. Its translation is CAISDTDRRNYGYTF.

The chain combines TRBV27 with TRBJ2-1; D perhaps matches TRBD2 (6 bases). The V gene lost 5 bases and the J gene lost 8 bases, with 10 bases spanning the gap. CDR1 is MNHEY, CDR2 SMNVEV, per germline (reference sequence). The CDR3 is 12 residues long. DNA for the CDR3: TGTGCCAGCAGTAGACCGGGGGATGAGCAGTTCTTC. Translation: CASSRPGDEQFF.

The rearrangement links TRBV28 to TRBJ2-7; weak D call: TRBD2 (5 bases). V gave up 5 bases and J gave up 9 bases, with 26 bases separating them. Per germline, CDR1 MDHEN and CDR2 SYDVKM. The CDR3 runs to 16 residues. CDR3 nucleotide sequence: TGTGCCAGCAGTCCCCCGCTGGGCAGTGGGAGAAGTGGGCAGTACTTC. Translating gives CASSPPLGSGRSGQYF.

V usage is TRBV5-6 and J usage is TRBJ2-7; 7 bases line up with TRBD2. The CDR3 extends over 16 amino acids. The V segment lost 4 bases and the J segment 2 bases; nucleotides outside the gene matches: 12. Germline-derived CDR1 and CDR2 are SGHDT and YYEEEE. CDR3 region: CASSPQGTGGPYEQYV. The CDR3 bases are TGTGCCAGCAGCCCTCAGGGTACGGGAGGCCCCTACGAGCAGTACGTC.

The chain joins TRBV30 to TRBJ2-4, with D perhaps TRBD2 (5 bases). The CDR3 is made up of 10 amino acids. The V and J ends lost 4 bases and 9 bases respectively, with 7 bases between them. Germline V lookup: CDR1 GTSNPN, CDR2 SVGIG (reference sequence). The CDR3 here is CAWNGGIQYF. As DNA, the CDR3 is TGTGCCTGGAACGGAGGCATTCAGTACTTC. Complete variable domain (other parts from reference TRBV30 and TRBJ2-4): SQTIHQWPATLVQPVGSPLSLECTVEGTSNPNLYWYRQAAGRGLQLLFYSVGIGQISSEVPQNLSASRPQDRQFILSSKKLLLSDSGFYLCAWNGGIQYFGAGTRLSVL.

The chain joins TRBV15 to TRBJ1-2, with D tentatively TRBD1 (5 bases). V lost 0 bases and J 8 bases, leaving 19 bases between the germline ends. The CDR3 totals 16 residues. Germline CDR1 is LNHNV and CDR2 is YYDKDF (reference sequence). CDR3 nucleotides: TGTGCCACCAGCAGAGATCCCGGGCAGGGTTTATACGGCTACACCTTC. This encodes CATSRDPGQGLYGYTF.

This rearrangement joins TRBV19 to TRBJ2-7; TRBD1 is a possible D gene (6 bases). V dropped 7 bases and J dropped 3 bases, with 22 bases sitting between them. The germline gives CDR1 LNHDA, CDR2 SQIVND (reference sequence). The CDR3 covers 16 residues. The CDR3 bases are TGTGCCAGTACCAACCCCAGGGGCAATCCCCTCTACGAGCAGTACTTC. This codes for CASTNPRGNPLYEQYF.

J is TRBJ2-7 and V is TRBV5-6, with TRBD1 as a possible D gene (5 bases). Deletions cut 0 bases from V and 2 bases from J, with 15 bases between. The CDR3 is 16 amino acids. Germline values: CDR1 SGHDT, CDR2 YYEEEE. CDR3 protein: CASSLAIGVTTYEQYF. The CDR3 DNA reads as TGTGCCAGCAGCTTGGCCATAGGGGTAACTACCTACGAGCAGTACTTC.

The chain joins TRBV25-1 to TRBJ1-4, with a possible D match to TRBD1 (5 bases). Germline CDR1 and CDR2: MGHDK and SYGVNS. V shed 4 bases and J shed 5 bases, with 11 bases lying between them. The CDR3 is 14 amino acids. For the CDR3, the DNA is TGTGCCAGCAGTGTTCGGGGGGGGAATGAAAAACTGTTTTTT. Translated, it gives CASSVRGGNEKLFF.

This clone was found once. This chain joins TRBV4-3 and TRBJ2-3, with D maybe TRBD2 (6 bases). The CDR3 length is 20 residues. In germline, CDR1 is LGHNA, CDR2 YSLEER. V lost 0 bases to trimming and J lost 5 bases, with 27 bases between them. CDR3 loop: CASSQEAFGSTGGRIDTQYF. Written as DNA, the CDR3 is TGCGCCAGCAGCCAAGAAGCTTTCGGGTCCACCGGGGGTCGCATAGATACGCAGTATTTT.

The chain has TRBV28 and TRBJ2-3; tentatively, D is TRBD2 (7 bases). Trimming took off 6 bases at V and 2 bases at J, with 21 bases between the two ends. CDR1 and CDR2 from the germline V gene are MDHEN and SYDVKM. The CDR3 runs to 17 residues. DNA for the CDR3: TGTGCCAGCAGCCCAGAGGGGGGGCGGGGGATCACAGATACGCAGTATTTT. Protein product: CASSPEGGRGITDTQYF.

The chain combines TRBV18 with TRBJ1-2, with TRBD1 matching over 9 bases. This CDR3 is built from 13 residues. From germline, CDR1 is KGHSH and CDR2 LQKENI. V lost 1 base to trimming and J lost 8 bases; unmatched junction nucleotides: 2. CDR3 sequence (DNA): TGTGCCAGCTCACCACGGGACAGGGAAGGCTACACCTTC. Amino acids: CASSPRDREGYTF.

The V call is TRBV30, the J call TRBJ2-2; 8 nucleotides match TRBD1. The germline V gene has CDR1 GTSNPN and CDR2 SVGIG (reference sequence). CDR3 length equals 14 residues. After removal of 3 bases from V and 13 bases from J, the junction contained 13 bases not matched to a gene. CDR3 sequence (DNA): TGTGCCTGGAGACCCACCCAGGGGGCGCGTGGGCTGTTTTTT. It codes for CAWRPTQGARGLFF.

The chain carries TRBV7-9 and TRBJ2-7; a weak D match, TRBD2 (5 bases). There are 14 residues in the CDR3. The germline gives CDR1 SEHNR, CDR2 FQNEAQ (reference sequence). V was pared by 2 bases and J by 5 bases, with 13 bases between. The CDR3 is CASSLFMDGDEQYF. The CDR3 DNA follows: TGTGCCAGCAGCTTATTCATGGACGGGGACGAGCAGTACTTC.

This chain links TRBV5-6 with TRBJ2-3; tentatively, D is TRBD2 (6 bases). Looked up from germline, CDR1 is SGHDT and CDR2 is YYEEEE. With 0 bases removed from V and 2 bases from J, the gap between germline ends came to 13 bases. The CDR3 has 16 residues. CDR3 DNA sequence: TGTGCCAGCAGCTTGGAGTGGGGGGTCCCCACAGATACGCAGTATTTT. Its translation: CASSLEWGVPTDTQYF. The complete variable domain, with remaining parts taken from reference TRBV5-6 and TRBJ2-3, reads DAGVTQSPTHLIKTRGQQVTLRCSPKSGHDTVSWYQQALGQGPQFIFQYYEEEERQRGNFPDRFSGHQFPNYSSELNVNALLLGDSALYLCASSLEWGVPTDTQYFGPGTRLTVL.

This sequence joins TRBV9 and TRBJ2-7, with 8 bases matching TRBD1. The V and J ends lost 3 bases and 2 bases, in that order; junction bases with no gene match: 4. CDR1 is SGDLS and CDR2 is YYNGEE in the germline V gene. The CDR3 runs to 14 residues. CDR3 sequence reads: CASSDGTGPYEQYF. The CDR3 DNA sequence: TGTGCCAGCAGCGACGGGACAGGTCCCTACGAGCAGTACTTC.

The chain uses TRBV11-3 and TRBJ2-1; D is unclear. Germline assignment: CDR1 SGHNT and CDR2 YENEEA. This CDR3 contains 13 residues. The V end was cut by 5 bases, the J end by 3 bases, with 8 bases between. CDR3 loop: CASSGALYNEQFF. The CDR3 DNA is TGTGCCAGCAGCGGAGCACTCTACAATGAGCAGTTCTTC.

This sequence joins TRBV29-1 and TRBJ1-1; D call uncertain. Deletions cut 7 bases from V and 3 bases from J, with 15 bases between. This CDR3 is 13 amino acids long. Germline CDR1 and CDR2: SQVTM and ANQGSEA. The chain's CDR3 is CSATGLWDTEAFF. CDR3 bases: TGCAGCGCTACGGGTCTTTGGGACACTGAAGCTTTCTTT.

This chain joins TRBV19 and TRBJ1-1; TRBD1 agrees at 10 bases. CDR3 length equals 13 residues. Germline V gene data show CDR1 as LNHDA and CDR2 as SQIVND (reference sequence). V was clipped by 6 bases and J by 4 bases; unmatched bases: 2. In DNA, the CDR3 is TGTGCCAGTAGGGACAGGGGGGTCACTGAAGCTTTCTTT. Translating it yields CASRDRGVTEAFF. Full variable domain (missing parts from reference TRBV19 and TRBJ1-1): DGGITQSPKYLFRKEGQNVTLSCEQNLNHDAMYWYRQDPGQGLRLIYYSQIVNDFQKGDIAEGYSVSREKKESFPLTVTSAQKNPTAFYLCASRDRGVTEAFFGQGTRLTVV.

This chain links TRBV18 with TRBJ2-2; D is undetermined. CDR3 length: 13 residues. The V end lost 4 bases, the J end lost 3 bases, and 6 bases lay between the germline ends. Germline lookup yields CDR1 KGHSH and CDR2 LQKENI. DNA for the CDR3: TGTGCCAGCTCACTCCAGGACACCGGGGAGCTGTTTTTT. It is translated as CASSLQDTGELFF.

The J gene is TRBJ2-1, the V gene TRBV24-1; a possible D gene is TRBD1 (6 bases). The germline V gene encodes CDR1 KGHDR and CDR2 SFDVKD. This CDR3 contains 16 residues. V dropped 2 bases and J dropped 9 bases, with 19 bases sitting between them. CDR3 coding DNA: TGTGCCACCAGTGATTCGATCGGACAGTATACCGGTGAGCAGTTCTTC. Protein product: CATSDSIGQYTGEQFF.

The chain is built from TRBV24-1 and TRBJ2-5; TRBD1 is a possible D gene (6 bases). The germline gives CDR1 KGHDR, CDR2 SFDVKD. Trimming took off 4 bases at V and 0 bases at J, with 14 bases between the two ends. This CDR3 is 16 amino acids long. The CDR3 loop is CATSEGRGGYQETQYF. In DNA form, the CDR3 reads TGTGCCACCAGTGAAGGGAGAGGGGGTTACCAAGAGACCCAGTACTTC.

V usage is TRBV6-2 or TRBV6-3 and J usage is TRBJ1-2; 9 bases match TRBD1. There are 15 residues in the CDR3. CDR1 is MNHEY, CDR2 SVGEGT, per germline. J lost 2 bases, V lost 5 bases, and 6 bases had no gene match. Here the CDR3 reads CASSTLGQGNYGYTF. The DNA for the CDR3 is TGTGCCAGCAGTACCCTAGGACAGGGGAACTATGGCTACACCTTC.

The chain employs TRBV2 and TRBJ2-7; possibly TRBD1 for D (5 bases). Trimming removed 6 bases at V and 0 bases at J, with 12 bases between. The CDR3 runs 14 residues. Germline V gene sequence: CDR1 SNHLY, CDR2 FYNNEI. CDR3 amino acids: CASRGPLDSYEQYV. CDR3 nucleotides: TGTGCCAGCAGGGGGCCCCTAGACTCCTACGAGCAGTACGTC.

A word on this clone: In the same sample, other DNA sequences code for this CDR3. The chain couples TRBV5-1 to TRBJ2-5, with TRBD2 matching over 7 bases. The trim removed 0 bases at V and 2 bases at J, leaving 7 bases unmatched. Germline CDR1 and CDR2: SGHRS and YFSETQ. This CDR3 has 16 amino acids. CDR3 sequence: CASSLGTGGGQETQYF. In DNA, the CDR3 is TGCGCCAGCAGCTTGGGCACCGGGGGAGGGCAAGAGACCCAGTACTTC.

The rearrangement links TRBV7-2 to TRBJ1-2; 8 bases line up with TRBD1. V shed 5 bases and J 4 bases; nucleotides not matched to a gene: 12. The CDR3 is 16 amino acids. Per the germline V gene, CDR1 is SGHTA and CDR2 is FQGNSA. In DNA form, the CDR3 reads TGTGCCAGCAGCAAGCGATGGGACAGGCGATCCTATGGCTACACCTTC. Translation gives CASSKRWDRRSYGYTF.

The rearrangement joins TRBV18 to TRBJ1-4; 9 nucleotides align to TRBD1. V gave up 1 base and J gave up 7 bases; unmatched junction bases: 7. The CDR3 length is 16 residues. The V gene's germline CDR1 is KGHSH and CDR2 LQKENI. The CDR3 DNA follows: TGTGCCAGCTCACCACAGAACAGGGGGCAGAGTGAAAAACTGTTTTTT. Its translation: CASSPQNRGQSEKLFF.

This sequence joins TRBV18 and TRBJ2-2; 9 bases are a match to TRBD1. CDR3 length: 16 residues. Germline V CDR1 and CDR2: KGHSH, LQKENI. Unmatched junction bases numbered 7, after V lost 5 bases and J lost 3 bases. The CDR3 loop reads CASSSGTGFDTGELFF. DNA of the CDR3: TGTGCCAGCTCATCCGGGACAGGGTTTGACACCGGGGAGCTGTTTTTT.

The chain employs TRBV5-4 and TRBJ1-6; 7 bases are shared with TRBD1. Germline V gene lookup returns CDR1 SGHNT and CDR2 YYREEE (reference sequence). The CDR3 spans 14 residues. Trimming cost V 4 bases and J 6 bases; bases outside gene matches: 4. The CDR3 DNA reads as TGTGCCAGCAGCCGGGACAGTAGTAATTCACCCCTCCACTTT. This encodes CASSRDSSNSPLHF.

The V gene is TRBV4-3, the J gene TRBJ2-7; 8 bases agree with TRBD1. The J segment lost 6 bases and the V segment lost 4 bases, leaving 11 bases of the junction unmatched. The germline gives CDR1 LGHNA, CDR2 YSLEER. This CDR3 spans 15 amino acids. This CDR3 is CASSLDRGPSGEQYF. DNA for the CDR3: TGCGCCAGCAGCCTAGACAGGGGTCCCTCCGGCGAGCAGTACTTC.

This CDR3 reads CASSSSKWSQGETQYF. In DNA form, the CDR3 reads TGTGCCAGCAGCTCCAGTAAATGGAGTCAGGGGGAGACCCAGTACTTC. The chain uses TRBV7-9 and TRBJ2-5, with a tentative D call TRBD1 (6 bases). Germline lookup yields CDR1 SEHNR and CDR2 FQNEAQ (reference sequence). The V end was cut by 4 bases, the J end by 5 bases, with 20 bases between. The CDR3 runs 16 residues.